This passage covers 22 T cell receptor beta chains from one sample sequenced in a study of CD8 T cells in Susac syndrome. RNA amounts of about 0.5 to 1 ug underwent reverse transcription with random hexamers. TCRdb passed the immunoSEQ multiplex PCR reads through MiXCR, listing each CDR3 protein once. The sample holds about 250,000 distinct CDR3 sequences, around 95% seen once. Input material: CD4+ T cells from PBMCs. Receptors originate from a human donor with multiple sclerosis.

The V and J genes are TRBV30 and TRBJ2-5; TRBD2 matches at 7 bases. Germline trimming cut 4 bases from V and 3 bases from J; bases unmatched to any gene: 8. The CDR3 runs to 14 residues. Per germline, CDR1 GTSNPN and CDR2 SVGIG (reference sequence). This CDR3 is CAWTRTSVKETQYF. For the CDR3, the DNA is TGTGCCTGGACACGCACTAGCGTTAAAGAGACCCAGTACTTC. Filled out from reference TRBV30 and TRBJ2-5, the complete variable domain reads SQTIHQWPATLVQPVGSPLSLECTVEGTSNPNLYWYRQAAGRGLQLLFYSVGIGQISSEVPQNLSASRPQDRQFILSSKKLLLSDSGFYLCAWTRTSVKETQYFGPGTRLLVL.

The chain employs TRBV12-5 and TRBJ1-5; D is uncertain. Deletions cut 5 bases from V and 3 bases from J, with 14 bases between. Germline CDR1 reads LGHNT; CDR2 reads FRNRAP. CDR3 length: 15 amino acids. The CDR3 spells CASGPGGFDNQPQHF. CDR3 bases: TGTGCTAGTGGTCCCGGTGGGTTCGACAATCAGCCCCAGCATTTT. The full variable domain, with the rest looked up from reference TRBV12-5 and TRBJ1-5, is DARVTQTPRHKVTEMGQEVTMRCQPILGHNTVFWYRQTMMQGLELLAYFRNRAPLDDSGMPKDRFSAEMPDATLATLKIQPSEPRDSAVYFCASGPGGFDNQPQHFGDGTRLSIL.

The chain has TRBV19 and TRBJ1-5; 9 bases are a match to TRBD1. CDR3 length equals 15 residues. Germline V gives CDR1 LNHDA, CDR2 SQIVND (reference sequence). J gave up 6 bases and V 5 bases, and 8 bases lay outside the gene matches. In DNA, the CDR3 is TGTGCCAGTAGTTCTACAGGGGGCGCAGGTCAGCCCCAGCATTTT. It codes for CASSSTGGAGQPQHF. Full variable domain (rest looked up from reference TRBV19 and TRBJ1-5): DGGITQSPKYLFRKEGQNVTLSCEQNLNHDAMYWYRQDPGQGLRLIYYSQIVNDFQKGDIAEGYSVSREKKESFPLTVTSAQKNPTAFYLCASSSTGGAGQPQHFGDGTRLSIL.

This chain uses TRBV12-3 or TRBV12-4 with TRBJ2-2; the D gene is possibly TRBD2 (6 bases). V was trimmed by 4 bases and J by 6 bases, leaving 6 bases between them. CDR3 length: 12 amino acids. CDR3 amino acids: CASSSSAGELFF. The CDR3 DNA reads as TGTGCCAGCAGTTCTAGCGCCGGGGAGCTGTTTTTT.

The chain employs TRBV20-1 and TRBJ2-2; 8 bases match TRBD1. V shed 6 bases and J 6 bases; nucleotides not matched to a gene: 0. Germline loops: CDR1 DFQATT, CDR2 SNEGSKA (reference sequence). CDR3 length: 11 residues. CDR3 DNA: TGCAGTGCACAGGGGGCCGGGGAGCTGTTTTTT. Its translation: CSAQGAGELFF.

The chain has TRBV7-9 and TRBJ2-7; possible D gene TRBD2, 6 bases. Trimming removed 6 bases at V and 0 bases at J, with 18 bases between. This CDR3 has 16 amino acids. Germline values: CDR1 SEHNR, CDR2 FQNEAQ (reference sequence). In DNA form, the CDR3 reads TGTGCCAGCAGGGGTATGCGGGGACCCACCTCCTACGAGCAGTACTTC. Residues: CASRGMRGPTSYEQYF.

The chain joins TRBV5-1 to TRBJ1-6, with D uncertain. Trimming took 4 bases from V and 2 from J, leaving 10 bases between them. This CDR3 spans 15 amino acids. Germline V CDR1 and CDR2: SGHRS, YFSETQ. The CDR3 loop is CASSGNSAYNSPLHF. CDR3 bases: TGCGCCAGCAGCGGTAACAGTGCCTATAATTCACCCCTCCACTTT.

This chain uses TRBV28 with TRBJ1-2, with D possibly being TRBD1 (5 bases). Germline CDR1 is MDHEN and CDR2 is SYDVKM. The CDR3 totals 17 residues. V was cut by 7 bases and J by 3 bases, with 24 bases left in between. CDR3 in amino acids: CASTAMGGGVGYYGYTF. The DNA of the CDR3 is TGTGCCAGCACCGCGATGGGGGGTGGGGTCGGCTACTATGGCTACACCTTC.

This clonotype was seen a few times. The J gene is TRBJ2-5, the V gene TRBV7-9; D remains unclear. V lost 1 base and J 5 bases, leaving 5 bases between the germline ends. The CDR3 is 12 residues long. Germline CDR1 reads SEHNR; CDR2 reads FQNEAQ (reference sequence). The CDR3 region is CASSLVGETQYF. DNA for the CDR3: TGTGCCAGCAGCTTAGTAGGGGAGACCCAGTACTTC.

The V and J genes are TRBV4-1 and TRBJ2-5; no definite D call. This CDR3 has 14 residues. V lost 4 bases and J 1 base, leaving 10 bases between the germline ends. CDR1 MGHRA and CDR2 YSYEKL come from the germline V gene. The CDR3 loop is CASSPLLAQETQYF. CDR3 bases: TGCGCCAGCAGCCCCCTTTTGGCCCAAGAGACCCAGTACTTC.

V usage is TRBV28 and J usage is TRBJ1-6; tentatively, D is TRBD1 (5 bases). CDR1 and CDR2 (germline): MDHEN, SYDVKM. The ends were cut back, 6 bases at V and 9 bases at J, with 18 bases in the middle. There are 15 residues in the CDR3. The CDR3 is CASSSTKRGISPLHF. In DNA, the CDR3 is TGTGCCAGCAGCTCTACCAAAAGGGGCATTTCACCCCTCCACTTT.

This clonotype was detected once. This CDR3 reads CASTLGGLYSNQPQHF. In nucleotides, the CDR3 is TGTGCCAGTACCCTCGGGGGACTATATAGCAATCAGCCCCAGCATTTT. V is TRBV19 and J is TRBJ1-5, with D maybe TRBD1 (5 bases). The CDR3 extends over 16 amino acids. Looked up from germline, CDR1 is LNHDA and CDR2 is SQIVND (reference sequence). The V gene lost 7 bases and the J gene lost 0 bases, with 16 bases spanning the gap. The full variable domain, its missing parts supplied by reference TRBV19 and TRBJ1-5, is DGGITQSPKYLFRKEGQNVTLSCEQNLNHDAMYWYRQDPGQGLRLIYYSQIVNDFQKGDIAEGYSVSREKKESFPLTVTSAQKNPTAFYLCASTLGGLYSNQPQHFGDGTRLSIL.

The chain joins TRBV24-1 to TRBJ1-2; D call uncertain. Trimming removed 7 bases at V and 5 bases at J, with 10 bases between. This CDR3 comprises 12 residues. CDR1 and CDR2 from the germline V gene are KGHDR and SFDVKD. DNA for the CDR3: TGTGCCACCAGCACATTCTCATATGGCTACACCTTC. Translated, it gives CATSTFSYGYTF.

This chain links TRBV6-5 with TRBJ2-7; TRBD1 matches 8 bases. Germline CDR1 MNHEY, CDR2 SVGAGI. J gave up 2 bases and V 6 bases, and 9 bases lay outside the gene matches. The CDR3 runs to 15 residues. The CDR3 here is CASSPDRGRTYEQYV. The CDR3 nucleotides are TGTGCCAGCAGCCCCGACAGGGGAAGAACCTACGAGCAGTACGTC.

V is TRBV7-8 and J is TRBJ2-3, with 9 bases aligning to TRBD2. The CDR3 has 17 residues. The germline V gene encodes CDR1 SGHVS and CDR2 FQNEAQ. Unmatched junction bases numbered 9, after V lost 2 bases and J lost 3 bases. The CDR3 sequence: CASSLKREVMRTDTQYF. The CDR3 bases are TGTGCCAGCAGCTTAAAGCGGGAGGTGATGAGAACAGATACGCAGTATTTT.

The chain carries TRBV30 and TRBJ2-5; TRBD1 aligns across 8 bases. Losses at the gene ends were 0 bases for V and 5 bases for J; bases not matched to a gene: 2. The CDR3 covers 13 residues. Germline CDR1 GTSNPN, CDR2 SVGIG (reference sequence). CDR3 region: CAWSVNRGETQYF. The CDR3 DNA is TGTGCCTGGAGTGTCAACAGGGGGGAGACCCAGTACTTC.

The J gene is TRBJ1-2, the V gene TRBV29-1; no clear D gene. Trimming took 0 bases from V and 4 from J, leaving 12 bases between them. The CDR3 consists of 14 residues. Germline assignment: CDR1 SQVTM and CDR2 ANQGSEA. The CDR3 sequence is CSVEDDGATYGYTF. The CDR3 nucleotides are TGCAGCGTTGAAGACGACGGAGCCACCTATGGCTACACCTTC.

This clonotype occurred once. J is TRBJ1-2 and V is TRBV29-1; 8 nucleotides line up with TRBD1. V was pared by 6 bases and J by 6 bases, with 9 bases of the junction left unmatched. Germline loops: CDR1 SQVTM, CDR2 ANQGSEA. This CDR3 is built from 13 residues. CDR3 coding DNA: TGCAGCGTGGACAGGGAGGATTACAATGGCTACACCTTC. It codes for CSVDREDYNGYTF.

This chain joins TRBV11-2 and TRBJ2-7; TRBD1 aligns across 11 bases. The CDR3 is made up of 11 amino acids. CDR1 and CDR2 from the germline V gene are SGHAT and FQNNGV. The CDR3 here is CASSLGQGVHV. The CDR3 region has the DNA TGTGCCAGCAGCTTGGGACAGGGGGTGCACGTC.

This chain connects TRBV5-1 to TRBJ2-1; no clear D. The V end lost 1 base, the J end lost 5 bases, and 4 bases lay between the germline ends. The germline gives CDR1 SGHRS, CDR2 YFSETQ. The CDR3 length is 12 residues. This chain's CDR3 is CASSLNHNEQFF. CDR3 nucleotide sequence: TGCGCCAGCAGCTTGAACCACAATGAGCAGTTCTTC.

The chain links TRBV19 to TRBJ2-1; either TRBD1 or TRBD2 may fit D (5 bases each). Trimming removed 6 bases at V and 2 bases at J, with 8 bases between. The CDR3 contains 13 residues. Looked up from germline, CDR1 is LNHDA and CDR2 is SQIVND (reference sequence). CDR3 coding DNA: TGTGCCAGTAGCGGGACGGCCTACAATGAGCAGTTCTTC. Residues: CASSGTAYNEQFF. Full variable domain (outside the CDR3, taken from reference TRBV19 and TRBJ2-1): DGGITQSPKYLFRKEGQNVTLSCEQNLNHDAMYWYRQDPGQGLRLIYYSQIVNDFQKGDIAEGYSVSREKKESFPLTVTSAQKNPTAFYLCASSGTAYNEQFFGPGTRLTVL.

This chain uses TRBV18 with TRBJ1-5; D may be TRBD1 (6 bases). The CDR3 runs to 14 residues. Trimming left V 2 bases short and J 4 bases short, with 9 bases between. CDR1 KGHSH and CDR2 LQKENI come from the germline V gene. The CDR3 sequence: CASSPRQGNQPQHF. The CDR3, as DNA: TGTGCCAGCTCACCAAGGCAGGGGAATCAGCCCCAGCATTTT.